Listed below are T cell receptor beta chains from one sample, sequenced in a study of CD8+ T cells in alopecia areata. Clones were read by immunoSEQ multiplex PCR, and TCRdb kept only the in-frame ones, dropping some. The profile shows some 130,000 clones, approximately 49% of them singletons. The sequenced sample was CD8+ T cells sorted from blood, obtained at week 0. These receptors came from a human donor with alopecia areata. Both conserved end residues are trimmed from each CDR3.

J: TRBJ2-2
V: TRBV29-1
CDR3: SAGGAPGTGELF

J: TRBJ1-1
V: TRBV5-6
CDR3: ASSSGGVGDTEAF

J: TRBJ1-5
V: TRBV30
CDR3: AWSVASGRISNQPQH

J: TRBJ2-1
V: TRBV9
CDR3: ASSVGGSVYNEQF

J: TRBJ2-2
V: TRBV6-4
CDR3: ASSDSPGQNTGELF

J: TRBJ1-1
V: TRBV29-1
CDR3: SVGDRSNTEAF

J: TRBJ2-3
V: TRBV18
CDR3: ASSPQAAFTDTDTQY

J: TRBJ2-1
V: TRBV19
CDR3: ASGKREVYNEQF

J: TRBJ2-1
V: TRBV29-1
CDR3: SVAGYNEQF

J: TRBJ2-5
V: TRBV7-9
CDR3: ASSSRRGLETQY

J: TRBJ2-6
V: TRBV19
CDR3: ASGPQSGANVLT

J: TRBJ2-7
V: TRBV6-5
CDR3: ASRPGQASSYEQY

J: TRBJ1-6
V: TRBV6-1
CDR3: ASSEAVGTTTGDSPLH

J: TRBJ1-4
V: TRBV25-1
CDR3: ASSELSGNNEKLF

J: TRBJ1-5
V: TRBV2
CDR3: ASSGTSWTVRSNQPQH

J: TRBJ2-2
V: TRBV4-1
CDR3: ASSQPTGAGELF

J: TRBJ1-4
V: TRBV18
CDR3: ASSPIDDWAEKLF

J: TRBJ1-3
V: TRBV29-1
CDR3: SVVGTGANTIY

J: TRBJ2-3
V: TRBV5-1
CDR3: ASSLGTQGTDTQY

J: TRBJ1-1
V: TRBV4-1
CDR3: ASKGQRRTEAF

J: TRBJ2-7
V: TRBV4-2
CDR3: ASSHRPGGAHSYEQY

J: TRBJ1-4
V: TRBV10-3
CDR3: AISDEGPGEKLF

J: TRBJ2-5
V: TRBV9
CDR3: ASSASGAAQETQY

J: TRBJ1-5
V: TRBV2
CDR3: ASRGWDQPQH

J: TRBJ2-1
V: TRBV7-3
CDR3: ASSFDPGDEQF

J: TRBJ2-7
V: TRBV29-1
CDR3: SIRTGSTYEQY

J: TRBJ2-1
V: TRBV27
CDR3: ASSLDRTSENNEQF

J: TRBJ2-7
V: TRBV6-5
CDR3: ASSYSWGHSYEQY

J: TRBJ2-3
V: TRBV5-1
CDR3: ASSLARGGTDTQY

J: TRBJ1-1
V: TRBV29-1
CDR3: SVWDLEVAEAF

J: TRBJ2-7
V: TRBV7-9
CDR3: ASSETGDYEQY

J: TRBJ1-2
V: TRBV29-1
CDR3: SVETPTTDSYGYT

J: TRBJ2-3
V: TRBV5-1
CDR3: ASSFRGGEVDTQY

J: TRBJ2-1
V: TRBV5-1
CDR3: ASSFRGGLLANEQF

J: TRBJ1-1
V: TRBV27
CDR3: ASSPSTGVNTEAF

J: TRBJ2-2
V: TRBV9
CDR3: ASSVDGELF

J: TRBJ1-1
V: TRBV29-1
CDR3: SVINTEAF

J: TRBJ2-3
V: TRBV25-1
CDR3: ASSPHGGPDTQY

J: TRBJ2-7
V: TRBV13
CDR3: ASSLMGDRAYEQY